This T cell receptor (beta chain) was retrieved from a study of cytomegalovirus exposure and HLA in healthy donors. Study conclusions and caveats: Presence/absence analyses assumed roughly uniform sequencing depth across donors. An analysis that was carried out later associated fewer than 20,000 TCR beta sequences with HLA alleles at 0.05 false discovery rate.

The PCR employed 60 Vbeta primers together with 13 Jbeta primers. Measured with immunoSEQ multiplex PCR; TCRdb has only the in-frame clones, and not every one. The top ten clones hold less than 3% of a sample with about 200,000 clones, 60% to 80% of them seen once. In regard to this clone: The antigen is undetermined.

Sequenced: PBMCs. The clonotype was recovered from a woman aged 25 to 45 in good health and CMV-seronegative.

The CDR3 DNA reads as TGTGCCAGCACTATGGGGGGTGGGACTGAAGCTTTCTTT. Translation gives CASTMGGGTEAFF. The chain joins TRBV5-5 to TRBJ1-1, with D possibly matching TRBD1 (5 bases). Germline assignment: CDR1 SGHKS and CDR2 YYEKEE (reference sequence). The CDR3 is made up of 13 amino acids. The V and J ends lost 6 bases and 5 bases respectively, with 14 bases between them.